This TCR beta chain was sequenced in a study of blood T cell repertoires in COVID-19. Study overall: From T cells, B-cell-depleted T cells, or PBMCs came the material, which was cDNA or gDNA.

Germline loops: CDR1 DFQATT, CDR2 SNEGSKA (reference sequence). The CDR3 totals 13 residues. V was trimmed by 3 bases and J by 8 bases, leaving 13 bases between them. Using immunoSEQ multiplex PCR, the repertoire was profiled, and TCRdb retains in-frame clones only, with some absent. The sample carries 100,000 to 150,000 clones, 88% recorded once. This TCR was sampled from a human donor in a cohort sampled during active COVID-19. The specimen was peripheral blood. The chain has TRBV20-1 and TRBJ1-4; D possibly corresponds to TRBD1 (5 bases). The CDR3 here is CSASHGAGEKLFF. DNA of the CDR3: TGCAGTGCTAGTCATGGGGCTGGAGAAAAACTGTTTTTT.